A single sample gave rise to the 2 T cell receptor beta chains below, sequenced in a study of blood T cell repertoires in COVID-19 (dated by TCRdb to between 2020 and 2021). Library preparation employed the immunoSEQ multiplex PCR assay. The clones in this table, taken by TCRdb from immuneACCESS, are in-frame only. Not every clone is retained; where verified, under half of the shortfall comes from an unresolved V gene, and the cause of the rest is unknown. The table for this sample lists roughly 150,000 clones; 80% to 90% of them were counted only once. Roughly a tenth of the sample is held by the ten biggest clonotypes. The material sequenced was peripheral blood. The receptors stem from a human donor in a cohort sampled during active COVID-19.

The DNA for the CDR3 is TGTGCCAGCACTTACGCAGGGAGGAGGTCACCCCTCCACTTT. Its translation is CASTYAGRRSPLHF. This chain uses TRBV7-9 with TRBJ1-6; D might be TRBD1 (5 bases). The V end was cut by 7 bases, the J end by 10 bases, with 17 bases between. Germline assignment: CDR1 SEHNR and CDR2 FQNEAQ (reference sequence). The length of the CDR3 is 14 residues.

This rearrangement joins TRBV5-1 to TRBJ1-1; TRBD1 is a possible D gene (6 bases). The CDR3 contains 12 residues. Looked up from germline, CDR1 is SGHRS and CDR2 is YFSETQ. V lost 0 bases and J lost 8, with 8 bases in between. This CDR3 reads CASSLVTGEAFF. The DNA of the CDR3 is TGCGCCAGCAGCTTGGTAACAGGGGAAGCTTTCTTT.